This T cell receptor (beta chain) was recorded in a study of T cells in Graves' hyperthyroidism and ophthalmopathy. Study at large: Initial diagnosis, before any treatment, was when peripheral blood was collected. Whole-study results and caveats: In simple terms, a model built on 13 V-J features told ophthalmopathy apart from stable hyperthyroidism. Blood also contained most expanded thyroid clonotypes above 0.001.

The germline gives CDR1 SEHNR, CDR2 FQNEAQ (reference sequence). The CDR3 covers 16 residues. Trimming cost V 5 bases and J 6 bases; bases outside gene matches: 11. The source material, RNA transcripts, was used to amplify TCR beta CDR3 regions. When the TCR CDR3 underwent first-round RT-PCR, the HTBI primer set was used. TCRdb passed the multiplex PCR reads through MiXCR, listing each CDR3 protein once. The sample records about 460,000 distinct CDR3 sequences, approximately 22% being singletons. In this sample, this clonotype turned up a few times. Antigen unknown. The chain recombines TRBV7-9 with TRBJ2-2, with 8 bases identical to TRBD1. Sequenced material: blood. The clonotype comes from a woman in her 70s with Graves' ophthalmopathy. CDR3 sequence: CASSILGQGVPGELFF. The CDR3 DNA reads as TGTGCCAGCAGCATCCTCGGACAGGGTGTACCCGGGGAGCTGTTTTTT.